Listed here are 5 T cell receptor beta chains from one sample, sequenced in a study of shared clonotypes between healthy human individuals (dated by TCRdb to the early 2020s). The receptor library was made with the immunoSEQ multiplex PCR assay. The table comes from immuneACCESS by way of TCRdb, which keeps in-frame sequences with V and J called. Part of the clones is missing from these tables; in studies checked, under half for an unresolved V gene and the rest for unknown reasons. This sample holds around 1.4 million clones; 97% to 99% were observed only once. About 0.34% of the sample is held by the ten biggest clonotypes. Sequenced input: naive CD4+ T cells sorted from blood. The cell subset or site label for this specimen denotes: CD45RA+ positively selected. These receptors came from a man aged 25 to 40 in good health.

This chain uses TRBV9 with TRBJ2-4; no clear D gene. V dropped 3 bases and J dropped 6 bases, with 10 bases sitting between them. The CDR3 has 13 amino acids. CDR1 is SGDLS and CDR2 is YYNGEE in the germline V gene. The CDR3 spells CASSEVGTNIQYF. CDR3 bases: TGTGCCAGCAGCGAGGTTGGTACAAACATTCAGTACTTC.

The chain links TRBV6-6 to TRBJ1-2; D gene ambiguous. The CDR3 covers 14 residues. V dropped 0 bases and J dropped 8 bases, with 13 bases sitting between them. The V gene's germline CDR1 is MNHNY and CDR2 SVGAGI (reference sequence). The DNA of the CDR3 is TGTGCCAGCAGTTACTCGATTGGAGACCCCGGCTACACCTTC. This gives the protein CASSYSIGDPGYTF.

The chain links TRBV14 to TRBJ1-2, with D unresolved. CDR3 size: 14 residues. The ends were cut back, 3 bases at V and 5 bases at J, with 13 bases in the middle. Germline CDR1 reads SGHDN; CDR2 reads FVKESK. The CDR3 DNA follows: TGTGCCAGCAGCCAGGAGGGTTGGCCGTATGGCTACACCTTC. Its translation is CASSQEGWPYGYTF.

The chain couples TRBV6-5 to TRBJ2-7; D gene unclear. Trimming pared 0 bases from V and 4 bases from J, leaving 10 bases between. The CDR3 consists of 14 residues. CDR1 MNHEY and CDR2 SVGAGI come from the germline V gene. The CDR3 is CASSYSVTTYEQYF. CDR3 sequence (DNA): TGTGCCAGCAGTTACTCTGTCACGACATACGAGCAGTACTTC.

The gene calls are TRBV5-1 and TRBJ2-3, with D possibly TRBD1 on 6 matching bases. Trimming shortened V by 2 bases and J by 3 bases, and 10 bases separated the two germline ends. The CDR3 totals 14 residues. CDR1 is SGHRS and CDR2 is YFSETQ in the germline V gene. This chain's CDR3 is CASSFGQQTDTQYF. As DNA, the CDR3 is TGCGCCAGCAGCTTCGGACAGCAGACAGATACGCAGTATTTT.